The 29 T cell receptor beta chains given below trace back to one sample, sequenced in a study of T cell responses to AZD1222 COVID-19 vaccine. TCRdb's copy holds only in-frame clones and misses some; the assay was immunoSEQ multiplex PCR. The table lists approximately 110,000 clones, 87% of them singletons, with 5% to 5.5% in the top ten. Here the sequenced sample was peripheral blood, taken on day 0 of AZD1222 vaccination. Source of these receptors: an adult in good health.

V usage is TRBV6-6 and J usage is TRBJ1-4; D gene unclear. The CDR3 contains 16 residues. V was clipped by 6 bases and J by 0 bases, with 14 bases between them. From germline, CDR1 is MNHNY and CDR2 SVGAGI (reference sequence). For the CDR3, the DNA is TGTGCCAGCAGCCTGACCGGAGCTGCAACTAATGAAAAACTGTTTTTT. It specifies CASSLTGAATNEKLFF.

V is TRBV3-1 (or the pseudogene TRBV3-2) and J is TRBJ1-4, with a weak D call TRBD1 (5 bases). Per the germline V gene, CDR1 is LGHDT and CDR2 is YNNKEL (reference sequence). The CDR3 is 13 amino acids. Trimming stripped 5 bases from V and 6 bases from J, with 10 bases between. The CDR3 sequence: CASSSSGYEKLFF. CDR3 sequence (DNA): TGTGCCAGCAGCTCATCAGGGTATGAAAAACTGTTTTTT.

The gene calls are TRBV28 and TRBJ1-4, with D perhaps matching TRBD1 (5 bases). Trimming pared 3 bases from V and 0 bases from J, leaving 8 bases between. Germline CDR1 MDHEN, CDR2 SYDVKM. The CDR3 contains 15 residues. CDR3 sequence: CASSFTGATNEKLFF. The CDR3 bases are TGTGCCAGCAGTTTTACAGGTGCAACTAATGAAAAACTGTTTTTT. The full variable domain, with the rest looked up from reference TRBV28 and TRBJ1-4, is DVKVTQSSRYLVKRTGEKVFLECVQDMDHENMFWYRQDPGLGLRLIYFSYDVKMKEKGDIPEGYSVSREKKERFSLILESASTNQTSMYLCASSFTGATNEKLFFGSGTQLSVL.

This clone was counted a single time. This CDR3 reads CASRDSSYEQYF. CDR3 in DNA: TGTGCCAGCAGGGACAGCTCCTACGAGCAGTACTTC. The chain carries TRBV6-5 and TRBJ2-7; tentatively, D is TRBD1 (6 bases). V dropped 6 bases and J dropped 0 bases, with 6 bases sitting between them. CDR3 length: 12 residues. Germline loops: CDR1 MNHEY, CDR2 SVGAGI.

This chain uses TRBV5-1 with TRBJ1-4; no clear D gene. V was pared by 4 bases and J by 8 bases, with 15 bases between. Germline V CDR1 and CDR2: SGHRS, YFSETQ. The CDR3 runs to 14 residues. The chain's CDR3 is CASSTRSGGEKLFF. DNA for the CDR3: TGCGCCAGCAGCACCCGGTCCGGCGGAGAAAAACTGTTTTTT.

The chain carries TRBV28 and TRBJ1-5, with D perhaps TRBD1 (5 bases). Trimming cost V 5 bases and J 7 bases, with 15 bases left between them. CDR1 and CDR2 from the germline V gene are MDHEN and SYDVKM. The CDR3 is made up of 14 amino acids. CDR3 residues: CASSNWGDGQPQHF. In nucleotides, the CDR3 is TGTGCCAGCAGTAACTGGGGCGACGGGCAGCCCCAGCATTTT.

Here the CDR3 reads CASSFSRISPQHF. CDR3 nucleotide sequence: TGTGCCAGCAGCTTCTCCAGGATCTCGCCCCAGCATTTT. The gene calls are TRBV5-5 and TRBJ1-5; no firm D call. There are 13 residues in the CDR3. The V end lost 2 bases, the J end lost 9 bases, and 12 bases lay between the germline ends. Looked up from germline, CDR1 is SGHKS and CDR2 is YYEKEE (reference sequence).

This sequence joins TRBV6-5 and TRBJ1-5; D unclear. Trimming cost V 6 bases and J 3 bases, with 15 bases left between them. The CDR3 is 15 residues long. Germline V CDR1 and CDR2: MNHEY, SVGAGI. The CDR3 is CASRDGNRHNQPQHF. CDR3 bases: TGTGCCAGCAGGGACGGAAATCGTCACAATCAGCCCCAGCATTTT.

CDR3 residues: CASSWGFYEQYF. The CDR3, as DNA: TGTGCCAGCAGCTGGGGTTTTTACGAGCAGTACTTC. This chain links TRBV6-2 or TRBV6-3 with TRBJ2-7; unclear D gene. Germline V gene lookup returns CDR1 MNHEY and CDR2 SVGEGT. This CDR3 region has 12 residues. V was cut by 6 bases and J by 4 bases, with 10 bases left in between.

V gene TRBV6-1 combines with J gene TRBJ1-6; D ambiguous. Germline lookup yields CDR1 MNHNS and CDR2 SASEGT. The CDR3 spans 16 residues. V shed 3 bases and J shed 4 bases, with 13 bases lying between them. Here the CDR3 reads CASSEGVRGYNSPLHF. The CDR3 DNA follows: TGTGCCAGCAGTGAGGGTGTTAGAGGGTATAATTCACCCCTCCACTTT.

This clone turned up a few times. The chain has TRBV7-2 and TRBJ1-5, with D perhaps matching TRBD1 (5 bases). Between the trimmed V and J ends, which lost 1 base and 7 bases, there was a span of 8 bases. From germline, CDR1 is SGHTA and CDR2 FQGNSA. This CDR3 has 13 amino acids. This CDR3 is CASSLEGRQPQHF. The CDR3 DNA follows: TGTGCCAGCAGCTTAGAGGGGAGACAGCCCCAGCATTTT.

The chain employs TRBV6-1 and TRBJ2-7, with TRBD1 as a possible D gene (5 bases). This CDR3 has 15 amino acids. Germline CDR1 is MNHNS and CDR2 is SASEGT. The germline V and J ends were trimmed by 1 base and 0 bases, with 10 bases remaining between them. The DNA for the CDR3 is TGTGCCAGCAGTGAAGTAGGGGAATACTCCTACGAGCAGTACTTC. Translation gives CASSEVGEYSYEQYF.

The chain recombines TRBV27 with TRBJ2-5; 9 bases are a match to TRBD1. There are 14 residues in the CDR3. V lost 6 bases to trimming and J lost 5 bases; unmatched junction nucleotides: 7. The germline CDR1 and CDR2 sequences are MNHEY and SMNVEV (reference sequence). The CDR3 sequence is CASSLTGGWETQYF. The CDR3 nucleotides read TGTGCCAGCAGCTTGACAGGGGGGTGGGAGACCCAGTACTTC.

Comments on this clone: The junction shows a germline mismatch at one end, possibly a read error. This chain joins TRBV27 and TRBJ2-7; 11 bases agree with TRBD1. Germline V gene sequence: CDR1 MNHEY, CDR2 SMNVEV (reference sequence). This CDR3 region has 16 residues. In DNA, the CDR3 is TGTGCCAGCAGATTATTATCGGGACAGGGGGCCTACGAGCAGTACTTC. Translation: CASRLLSGQGAYEQYF.

The CDR3 coding sequence is TGTGCCAGTAGTATAGGGGTTGGGACAGGACAAGAGACCCAGTACTTC. Encoded protein: CASSIGVGTGQETQYF. This chain uses TRBV19 with TRBJ2-5, with TRBD1 matching over 8 bases. There are 16 residues in the CDR3. The junction had 6 bases not matched to a gene; V was cut back by 1 base and J by 2 bases. Germline loops: CDR1 LNHDA, CDR2 SQIVND (reference sequence).

The chain couples TRBV10-3 to TRBJ2-7, with 7 nucleotides matching TRBD2. Germline assignment: CDR1 ENHRY and CDR2 SYGVKD. The CDR3 sequence is 14 residues long. V lost 10 bases and J lost 3; bases outside the gene matches: 12. The CDR3 region has the DNA TGTGCCACCGGTGCGGGTAGCGGGCGCTACGAGCAGTACTTC. Its translation is CATGAGSGRYEQYF.

In nucleotides, the CDR3 is TGTGCCAGCAGCGGCCGGGACTGGCCCACAGATACGCAGTATTTT. It codes for CASSGRDWPTDTQYF. This sequence joins TRBV7-9 and TRBJ2-3, with a tentative D call TRBD2 (6 bases). CDR1 is SEHNR and CDR2 is FQNEAQ in the germline V gene (reference sequence). V lost 5 bases, J lost 2 bases, and 14 bases lay in between. The CDR3 contains 15 residues. The whole variable domain, remainder taken from reference TRBV7-9 and TRBJ2-3, is DTGVSQNPRHKITKRGQNVTFRCDPISEHNRLYWYRQTLGQGPEFLTYFQNEAQLEKSRLLSDRFSAERPKGSFSTLEIQRTEQGDSAMYLCASSGRDWPTDTQYFGPGTRLTVL.

V is TRBV5-1 and J is TRBJ2-1; 9 bases are shared with TRBD2. The CDR3 length is 17 residues. The V and J ends lost 4 bases and 0 bases, in that order; junction bases with no gene match: 8. CDR1 SGHRS and CDR2 YFSETQ come from the germline V gene. CDR3 sequence (DNA): TGCGCCAGCAGCAGCGGACTAGCGCAACTCTCCTACAATGAGCAGTTCTTC. Protein product: CASSSGLAQLSYNEQFF.

The DNA of the CDR3 is TGTGCCAGCAGCTTGGGGGGACAGCGCAATCAGCCCCAGCATTTT. It yields the protein CASSLGGQRNQPQHF. The chain couples TRBV5-4 to TRBJ1-5, with 7 positions matching TRBD1. There are 15 residues in the CDR3. The germline gives CDR1 SGHNT, CDR2 YYREEE (reference sequence). V lost 0 bases, J lost 2 bases, and 2 bases stayed unmatched.

V usage is TRBV9 and J usage is TRBJ2-1; 12 bases match TRBD2. V was clipped by 4 bases and J by 4 bases; unmatched bases: 3. The CDR3 contains 15 residues. Germline CDR1 and CDR2: SGDLS and YYNGEE. CDR3 sequence (DNA): TGTGCCAGCAGCATAACTAGCGGGGGGTACAATGAGCAGTTCTTC. Translating it yields CASSITSGGYNEQFF.

This sequence joins TRBV6-2 or TRBV6-3 and TRBJ2-1; TRBD2 matches at 7 bases. The CDR3 runs 16 residues. The J segment lost 8 bases and the V segment lost 4 bases, leaving 14 bases of the junction unmatched. CDR1 and CDR2 from the germline V gene are MNHEY and SVGEGT. CDR3 DNA: TGTGCCAGCAGTTCATCTAGGAGCGGGACGGCGTATGAGCAGTTCTTC. Residues: CASSSSRSGTAYEQFF.

The V and J genes are TRBV2 and TRBJ2-3; tentative D call: TRBD2 (5 bases). The CDR3 extends over 12 amino acids. V was pared by 8 bases and J by 6 bases, with 12 bases between. The germline CDR1 and CDR2 sequences are SNHLY and FYNNEI. The CDR3 region has the DNA TGTGCCAGCGATGGAGGTAGGGATACGCAGTATTTT. The encoded protein is CASDGGRDTQYF.

This chain uses TRBV4-1 with TRBJ2-7, with a possible D match to TRBD2 (6 bases). Germline lookup yields CDR1 MGHRA and CDR2 YSYEKL. The CDR3 has 15 amino acids. V was trimmed by 1 base and J by 2 bases, leaving 12 bases between them. The CDR3 spells CASSQGLAPTYEQYF. For the CDR3, the DNA is TGCGCCAGCAGCCAAGGGCTAGCGCCTACCTACGAGCAGTACTTC.

The chain combines TRBV30 with TRBJ1-2, with a possible D match to TRBD1 (5 bases). Germline lookup yields CDR1 GTSNPN and CDR2 SVGIG (reference sequence). The CDR3 extends over 13 amino acids. The V end lost 2 bases, the J end lost 4 bases, and 11 bases lay between the germline ends. The CDR3 DNA reads as TGTGCCTGGAGTCTACAGGTCGGCTATGGCTACACCTTC. Encoded protein: CAWSLQVGYGYTF.

The V call is TRBV28, the J call TRBJ1-5, with D uncertain. Germline values: CDR1 MDHEN, CDR2 SYDVKM. The CDR3 is made up of 12 amino acids. Deletions cut 2 bases from V and 5 bases from J, with 4 bases between. CDR3 DNA sequence: TGTGCCAGCAGTTTACCCCATCAGCCCCAGCATTTT. Amino acids: CASSLPHQPQHF.

The V and J genes are TRBV6-1 and TRBJ1-2, with D possibly TRBD1 on 5 matching bases. The CDR3 length is 16 residues. Looked up from germline, CDR1 is MNHNS and CDR2 is SASEGT. The V end lost 2 bases, the J end lost 1 base, and 14 bases lay between the germline ends. The DNA for the CDR3 is TGTGCCAGCAGTGAATCAGGCACAGGAGGTAACTATGGCTACACCTTC. Its translation is CASSESGTGGNYGYTF.

The CDR3 spells CATSISGLYNEQFF. In DNA form, the CDR3 reads TGTGCCACCAGCATTAGCGGGCTATACAATGAGCAGTTCTTC. The V gene is TRBV15, the J gene TRBJ2-1; 7 bases are a match to TRBD2. The CDR3 loop spans 14 amino acids. J lost 4 bases, V lost 4 bases, and 4 bases had no gene match. Germline lookup yields CDR1 LNHNV and CDR2 YYDKDF (reference sequence).

The gene calls are TRBV6-5 and TRBJ1-1; possibly TRBD1 for D (5 bases). The CDR3 spans 12 residues. The germline V gene has CDR1 MNHEY and CDR2 SVGAGI. V was cut by 7 bases and J by 7 bases, with 13 bases left in between. For the CDR3, the DNA is TGTGCCAGCATTTCTCCGGGGGGTGAAGCTTTCTTT. Translation gives CASISPGGEAFF.

This chain links TRBV6-2 or TRBV6-3 with TRBJ1-2; 8 nucleotides align to TRBD1. The CDR3 sequence is 16 residues long. In germline, CDR1 is MNHEY, CDR2 SVGEGT. V shed 0 bases, J shed 6 bases, and the junction held 9 bases outside the gene matches. The CDR3 DNA follows: TGTGCCAGCAGTTACTCGAGCAGGGGGCGACCCGATGGCTACACCTTC. As protein: CASSYSSRGRPDGYTF.